These 9 T cell receptor beta chains originate from one sample sequenced in a study of spatial heterogeneity in lung cancer (dated by TCRdb to between 2018 and 2021). The sample's time point label is to be understood as: sample taken at primary tumor resection. Without any cell sorting, TCR sequencing was performed on whole RNA extracted either from tumor and nontumor lung tissue or from cryopreserved PBMC samples. The library was prepared using 5' RACE. Sequencing was performed on a NextSeq 500. TCRdb ran its own pipeline on the public reads, namely fastp trimming at Q25 and MiXCR clone calling, and kept in-frame beta chains. Identical CDR3 protein sequences are pooled into one entry, listed with their most common genes and DNA. Within this sample are about 15,000 distinct CDR3 sequences, with approximately 7.5% of them counted one time only. The ten largest clones take up roughly a third of the sample.

The sample consisted of PBMCs, taken at surgery. These TCRs come from a female donor with early-stage non-small cell lung cancer.

Many counts were recorded for this clonotype. The chain combines TRBV6-1 with TRBJ1-2; D possibly corresponds to TRBD1 (5 bases). Between the trimmed V and J ends, which lost 0 bases and 4 bases, there was a span of 12 bases. The CDR3 covers 15 residues. The germline V gene encodes CDR1 MNHNS and CDR2 SASEGT. CDR3 in DNA: TGTGCCAGCAGTGAAGCATGGGGGGGAAGCTATGGCTACACCTTC. Protein product: CASSEAWGGSYGYTF.

This clonotype was recorded many times. This chain joins TRBV6-1 and TRBJ1-1; possible D gene TRBD1, 6 bases. This CDR3 comprises 14 residues. Trimming shortened V by 5 bases and J by 11 bases, and 21 bases separated the two germline ends. The V gene's germline CDR1 is MNHNS and CDR2 SASEGT. The CDR3 loop is CASSTQGGGIGAFF. The DNA for the CDR3 is TGTGCCAGCAGTACACAGGGAGGGGGGATCGGGGCTTTCTTT.

This clonotype is medium-sized in the sample. This chain connects TRBV7-9 to TRBJ2-3; D unclear. This CDR3 is 14 amino acids long. Germline values: CDR1 SEHNR, CDR2 FQNEAQ (reference sequence). The V gene lost 2 bases and the J gene lost 4 bases, with 10 bases spanning the gap. As DNA, the CDR3 is TGTGCCAGCAGCTTATCATCGGGCGCAGATACGCAGTATTTT. Translation: CASSLSSGADTQYF.

Many counts were recorded for this clonotype. The chain links TRBV6-5 to TRBJ2-1, with a weak D call TRBD2 (5 bases). CDR3 length: 12 amino acids. Germline CDR1 MNHEY, CDR2 SVGAGI. The V end was cut by 7 bases, the J end by 5 bases, with 9 bases between. CDR3 sequence: CASTTNNNEQFF. The CDR3 DNA reads TGTGCCAGCACGACTAACAACAATGAGCAGTTCTTC.

This clonotype is labeled medium-sized (0.01 to 0.1%). The V gene is TRBV7-9, the J gene TRBJ1-2; possibly TRBD1 for D (6 bases). Germline lookup yields CDR1 SEHNR and CDR2 FQNEAQ (reference sequence). The CDR3 has 15 amino acids. Trimming left V 0 bases short and J 4 bases short, with 12 bases between. The CDR3, as DNA: TGTGCCAGCAGCTTAGCGCGGCAGGGGAGCTATGGCTACACCTTC. Encoded protein: CASSLARQGSYGYTF.

This clonotype was counted a few times. The V call is TRBV6-2 or TRBV6-3, the J call TRBJ2-7; unclear D gene. CDR1 is MNHEY and CDR2 is SVGEGT in the germline V gene. CDR3 length: 11 amino acids. V was cut by 11 bases and J by 2 bases, with 10 bases left in between. CDR3 residues: CAATGAYEQYF. CDR3 nucleotides: TGTGCCGCAACGGGCGCCTACGAGCAGTACTTC.

This clonotype occurred many times. This chain uses TRBV7-2 with TRBJ2-1; tentative D call: TRBD1 (5 bases). V was clipped by 2 bases and J by 6 bases, with 17 bases between them. The CDR3 is made up of 16 amino acids. CDR1 and CDR2 from the germline V gene are SGHTA and FQGNSA. Written as DNA, the CDR3 is TGTGCCAGCAGCTTACGGCCAGGGTTGTCGGGCAATGAGCAGTTCTTC. It translates to CASSLRPGLSGNEQFF.

The sample holds many counts of this clonotype. The V call is TRBV28, the J call TRBJ2-7; no firm D call. CDR3 length: 13 amino acids. The germline gives CDR1 MDHEN, CDR2 SYDVKM. The V end lost 3 bases, the J end lost 5 bases, and 11 bases lay between the germline ends. In nucleotides, the CDR3 is TGTGCCAGCAGTTTGGGTTATGGGAACGAGCAGTACTTC. Amino acids: CASSLGYGNEQYF.

The table lists this clonotype with a few counts. V gene TRBV6-5 combines with J gene TRBJ2-7; 10 nucleotides agree with TRBD2. Per the germline V gene, CDR1 is MNHEY and CDR2 is SVGAGI. The CDR3 extends over 13 amino acids. With 6 bases clipped from V and 3 bases from J, the junction kept 2 bases outside the gene matches. The CDR3 sequence: CASSKREGYEQYF. The CDR3 nucleotides read TGTGCCAGCAGCAAGCGGGAGGGCTACGAGCAGTACTTC.